This T cell receptor (beta chain) was sequenced in a study of CD8 T cells in ankylosing spondylitis. Broader study findings: Past research had described some motif variants in reactive arthritis synovial fluid and blood. Seemingly characteristic of ankylosing spondylitis blood was a TCR beta motif consisting of about 8 highly homologous variants. Disease-linked clones had a CD8+ phenotype and relatively low frequency in peripheral blood.

V was clipped by 3 bases and J by 0 bases; unmatched bases: 8. Germline CDR1 LGHNA, CDR2 YSLEER. There are 17 residues in the CDR3. TCRdb called the 5' RACE reads again in MiXCR, with one record for every CDR3 protein. The table records 500,000 to 650,000 distinct CDR3 sequences, approximately 5% of them present only once. In this sample, this clonotype turned up many times. What it recognizes is unknown. What was sequenced was blood, either unsorted or a sorted T cell fraction (not recorded which). This sequence joins TRBV4-3 and TRBJ2-5; 9 bases match TRBD2. The sequence came from a male donor with ankylosing spondylitis. As DNA, the CDR3 is TGCGCCAGCAGCCAGTATAGCGGGGGCGTAAACCAAGAGACCCAGTACTTC. Encoded protein: CASSQYSGGVNQETQYF.